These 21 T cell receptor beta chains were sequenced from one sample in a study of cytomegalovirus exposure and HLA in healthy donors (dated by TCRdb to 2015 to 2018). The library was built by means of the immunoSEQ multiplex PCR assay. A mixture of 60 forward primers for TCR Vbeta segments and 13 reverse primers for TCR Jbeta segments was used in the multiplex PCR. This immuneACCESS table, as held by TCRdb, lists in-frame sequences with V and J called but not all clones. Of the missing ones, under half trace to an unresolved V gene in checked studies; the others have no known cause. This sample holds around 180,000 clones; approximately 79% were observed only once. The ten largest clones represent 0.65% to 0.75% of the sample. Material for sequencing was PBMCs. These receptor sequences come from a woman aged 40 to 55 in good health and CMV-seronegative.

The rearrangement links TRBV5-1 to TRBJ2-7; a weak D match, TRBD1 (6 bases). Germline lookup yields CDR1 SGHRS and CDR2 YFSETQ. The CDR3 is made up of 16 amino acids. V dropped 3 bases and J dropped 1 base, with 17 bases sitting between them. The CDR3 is CASSSAPTGGSYEQYF. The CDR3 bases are TGCGCCAGCAGCTCAGCTCCGACAGGAGGTTCCTACGAGCAGTACTTC.

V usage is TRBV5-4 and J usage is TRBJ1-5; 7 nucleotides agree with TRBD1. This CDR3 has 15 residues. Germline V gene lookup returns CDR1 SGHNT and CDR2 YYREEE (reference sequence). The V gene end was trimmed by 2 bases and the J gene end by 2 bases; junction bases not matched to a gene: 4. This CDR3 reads CASSFDGQGNQPQHF. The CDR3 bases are TGTGCCAGCAGCTTCGATGGACAGGGCAATCAGCCCCAGCATTTT.

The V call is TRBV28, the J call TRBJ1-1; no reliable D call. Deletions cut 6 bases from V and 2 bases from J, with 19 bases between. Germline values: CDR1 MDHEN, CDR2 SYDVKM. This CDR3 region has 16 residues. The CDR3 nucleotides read TGTGCCAGCAGCCCTAGAGGCTCGTCTACTAACACTGAAGCTTTCTTT. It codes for CASSPRGSSTNTEAFF.

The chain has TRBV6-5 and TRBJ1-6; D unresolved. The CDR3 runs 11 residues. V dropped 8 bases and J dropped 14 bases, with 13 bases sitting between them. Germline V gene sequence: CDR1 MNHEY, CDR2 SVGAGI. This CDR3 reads CASGPYGALHF. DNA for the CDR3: TGTGCCAGCGGCCCTTATGGAGCCCTCCACTTT.

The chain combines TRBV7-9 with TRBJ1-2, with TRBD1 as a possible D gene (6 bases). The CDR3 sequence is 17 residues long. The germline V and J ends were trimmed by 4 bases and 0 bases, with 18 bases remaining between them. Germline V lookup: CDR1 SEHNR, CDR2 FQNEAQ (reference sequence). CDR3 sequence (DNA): TGTGCCAGCAGCTCCTTGACAGGACTTACAGCTAACTATGGCTACACCTTC. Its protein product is CASSSLTGLTANYGYTF.

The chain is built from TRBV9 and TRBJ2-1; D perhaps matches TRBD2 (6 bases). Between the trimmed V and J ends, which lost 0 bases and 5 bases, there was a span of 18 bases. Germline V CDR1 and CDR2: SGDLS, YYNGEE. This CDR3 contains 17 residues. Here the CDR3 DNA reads TGTGCCAGCAGCGTAGGGGCGGGGTTACAGCCGGACAATGAGCAGTTCTTC. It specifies CASSVGAGLQPDNEQFF.

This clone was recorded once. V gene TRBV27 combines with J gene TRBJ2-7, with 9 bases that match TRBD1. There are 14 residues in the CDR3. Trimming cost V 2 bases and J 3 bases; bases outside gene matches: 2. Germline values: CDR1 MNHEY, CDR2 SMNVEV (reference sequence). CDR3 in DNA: TGTGCCAGCAGTTTAATGACAGGGGGCTACGAGCAGTACTTC. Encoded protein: CASSLMTGGYEQYF.

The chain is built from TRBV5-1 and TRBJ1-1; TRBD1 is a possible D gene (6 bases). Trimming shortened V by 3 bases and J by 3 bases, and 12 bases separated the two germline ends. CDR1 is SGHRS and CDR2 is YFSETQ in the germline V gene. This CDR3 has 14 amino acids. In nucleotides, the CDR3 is TGCGCCAGCAGCTCGGGGGGCTATTACACTGAAGCTTTCTTT. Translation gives CASSSGGYYTEAFF.

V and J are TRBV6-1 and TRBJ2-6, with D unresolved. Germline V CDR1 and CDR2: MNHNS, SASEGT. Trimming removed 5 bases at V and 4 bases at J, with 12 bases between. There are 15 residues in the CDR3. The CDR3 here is CASSWSGTGANVLTF. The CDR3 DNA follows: TGTGCCAGCAGTTGGTCAGGAACCGGGGCCAACGTCCTGACTTTC.

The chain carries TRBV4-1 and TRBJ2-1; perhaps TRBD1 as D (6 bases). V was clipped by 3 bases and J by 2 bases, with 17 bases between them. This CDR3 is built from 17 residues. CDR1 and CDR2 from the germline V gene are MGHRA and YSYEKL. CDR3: CASSQPGGGLPYNEQFF. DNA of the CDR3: TGCGCCAGCAGCCAGCCTGGGGGCGGCCTTCCCTACAATGAGCAGTTCTTC.

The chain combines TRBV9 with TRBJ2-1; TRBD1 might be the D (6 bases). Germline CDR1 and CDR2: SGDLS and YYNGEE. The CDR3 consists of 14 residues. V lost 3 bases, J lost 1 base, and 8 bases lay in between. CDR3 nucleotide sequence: TGTGCCAGCAGCGCCACAGGGTCCTACAATGAGCAGTTCTTC. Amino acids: CASSATGSYNEQFF.

The CDR3 bases are TGTGCCAGTAGCCCGGGACTAGCGGACTACGAGCAGTACTTC. Translated: CASSPGLADYEQYF. V gene TRBV19 combines with J gene TRBJ2-7; 11 bases are shared with TRBD2. The ends lost 6 bases at V and 3 bases at J; junction bases unmatched: 4. Germline lookup yields CDR1 LNHDA and CDR2 SQIVND (reference sequence). CDR3 size: 14 residues.

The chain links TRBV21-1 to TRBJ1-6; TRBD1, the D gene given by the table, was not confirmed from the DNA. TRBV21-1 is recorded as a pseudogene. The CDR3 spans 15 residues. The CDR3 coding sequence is TGTGCCAGCAGCAAAGTTGGCAGGGTAAATTCACCCCTCCACTTT. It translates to CASSKVGRVNSPLHF.

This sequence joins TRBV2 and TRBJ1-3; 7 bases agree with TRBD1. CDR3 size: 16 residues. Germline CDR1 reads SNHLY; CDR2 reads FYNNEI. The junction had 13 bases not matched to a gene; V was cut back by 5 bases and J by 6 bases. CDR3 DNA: TGTGCCAGCAGTTCCACCTCGACAGGGCCTGAAAACACCATATATTTT. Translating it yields CASSSTSTGPENTIYF.

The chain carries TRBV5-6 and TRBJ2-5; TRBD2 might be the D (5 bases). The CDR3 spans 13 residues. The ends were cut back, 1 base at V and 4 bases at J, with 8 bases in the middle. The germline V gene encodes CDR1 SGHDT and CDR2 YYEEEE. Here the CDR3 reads CASSLSAGETQYF. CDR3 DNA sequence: TGTGCCAGCAGCTTGTCGGCGGGAGAGACCCAGTACTTC.

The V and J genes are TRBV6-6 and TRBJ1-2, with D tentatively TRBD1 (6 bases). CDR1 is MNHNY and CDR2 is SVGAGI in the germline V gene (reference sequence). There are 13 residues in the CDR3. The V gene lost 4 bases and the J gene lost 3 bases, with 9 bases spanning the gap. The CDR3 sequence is CASSLSGDYGYTF. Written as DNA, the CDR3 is TGTGCCAGCAGTTTGTCAGGGGACTATGGCTACACCTTC.

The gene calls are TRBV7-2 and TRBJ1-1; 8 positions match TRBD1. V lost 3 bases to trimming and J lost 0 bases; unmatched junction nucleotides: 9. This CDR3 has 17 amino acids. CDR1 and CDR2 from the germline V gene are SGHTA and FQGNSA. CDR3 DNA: TGTGCCAGCAGCTTGGAGGACAGGGTATCGGTGAACACTGAAGCTTTCTTT. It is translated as CASSLEDRVSVNTEAFF. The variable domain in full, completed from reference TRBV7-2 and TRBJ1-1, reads GAGVSQSPSNKVTEKGKDVELRCDPISGHTALYWYRQSLGQGLEFLIYFQGNSAPDKSGLPSDRFSAERTGGSVSTLTIQRTQQEDSAVYLCASSLEDRVSVNTEAFFGQGTRLTVV.

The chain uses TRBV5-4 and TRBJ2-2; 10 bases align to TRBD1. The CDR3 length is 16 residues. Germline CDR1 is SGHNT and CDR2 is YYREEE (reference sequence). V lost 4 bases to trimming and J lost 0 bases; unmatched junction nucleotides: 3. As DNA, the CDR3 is TGTGCCAGCAGCCGCGGACAGGGGGCGAACACCGGGGAGCTGTTTTTT. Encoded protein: CASSRGQGANTGELFF. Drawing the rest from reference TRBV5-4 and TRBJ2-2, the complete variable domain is ETGVTQSPTHLIKTRGQQVTLRCSSQSGHNTVSWYQQALGQGPQFIFQYYREEENGRGNFPPRFSGLQFPNYSSELNVNALELDDSALYLCASSRGQGANTGELFFGEGSRLTVL.

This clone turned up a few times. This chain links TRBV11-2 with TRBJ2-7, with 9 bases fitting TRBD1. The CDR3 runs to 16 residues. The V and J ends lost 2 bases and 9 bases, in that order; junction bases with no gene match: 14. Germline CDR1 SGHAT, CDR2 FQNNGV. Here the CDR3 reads CASSLKGTGGSTVQYF. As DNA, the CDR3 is TGTGCCAGCAGCTTAAAGGGCACAGGGGGCTCGACTGTGCAGTACTTC.

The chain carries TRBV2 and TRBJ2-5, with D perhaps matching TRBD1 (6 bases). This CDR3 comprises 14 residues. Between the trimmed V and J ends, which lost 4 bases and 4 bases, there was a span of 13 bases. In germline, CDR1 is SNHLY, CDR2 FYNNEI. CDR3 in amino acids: CASSVTGPAETQYF. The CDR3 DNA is TGTGCCAGCAGTGTAACAGGGCCCGCAGAGACCCAGTACTTC.

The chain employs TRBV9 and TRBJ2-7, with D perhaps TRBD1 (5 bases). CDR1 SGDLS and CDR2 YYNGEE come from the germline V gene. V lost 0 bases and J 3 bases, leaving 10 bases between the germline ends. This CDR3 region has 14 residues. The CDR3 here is CASSVGGIGYEQYF. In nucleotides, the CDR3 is TGTGCCAGCAGCGTAGGGGGCATCGGCTACGAGCAGTACTTC.